This entry concerns a single T cell receptor (beta chain). The CDR3 loop spans 15 amino acids. CDR1 is LNHDA and CDR2 is SQIVND in the germline V gene (reference sequence). The V end lost 5 bases, the J end lost 5 bases, and 16 bases lay between the germline ends. Original data processing: Amplification of reference gene primers was used by the study to estimate nucleated cell counts. TCRdb keeps only in-frame clones here, not all; method: immunoSEQ multiplex PCR. The V and J calls and clone size are taken from that table; D and trimming were inferred from the DNA. The sample includes roughly 240,000 clones, about 85% of them seen just once. This specimen belongs to a study of blood T cell repertoires in COVID-19. Study information: Samples taken during acute and convalescent COVID-19 were collected in the United States, Italy and Spain. From T cells, B-cell-depleted T cells, or PBMCs came the material, which was cDNA or gDNA.

The gene calls are TRBV19 and TRBJ1-5; perhaps TRBD1 as D (5 bases). The TCR originated in a man aged 18 to 29 with active or convalescent COVID-19. The sequenced sample consisted of peripheral blood. CDR3 sequence: CASSRGGSFDQPQHF. The CDR3 DNA follows: TGTGCCAGTAGTCGGGGGGGGAGTTTCGATCAGCCCCAGCATTTT.